This T cell receptor beta chain came from a study of cytomegalovirus exposure and HLA in healthy donors. About the study: The 90 to 150 validation repertoires matched the 666 first-cohort repertoires in platform, a later analysis reported.

About this clone itself: Its antigen is not identified.

CDR1 and CDR2 (germline): SGDLS, YYNGEE. The CDR3 sequence is 15 residues long. Trimming shortened V by 3 bases and J by 5 bases, and 17 bases separated the two germline ends. Overall study results and limits: Many donors carried some public TCRs, although rarity characterized most TCR sequences.

The protocol was immunoSEQ multiplex PCR, while the TCRdb copy is restricted to in-frame clones and leaves out a portion. The table has 100,000 to 150,000 clones, around 94% seen once; the top ten hold around 1.3%. The sample was PBMCs. The clonotype comes from a woman younger than 35 in good health and CMV-seronegative. The chain combines TRBV9 with TRBJ1-1; maybe TRBD1 (6 bases). The CDR3 DNA is TGTGCCAGCAGCGCGAGGGGGGGGACGGGGACTGAAGCTTTCTTT. Translating it yields CASSARGGTGTEAFF.